The 11 T cell receptor beta chains listed next were all sequenced from one sample in a study of blood T cell repertoires in COVID-19. Some clones are missing from TCRdb's copy, which holds only in-frame ones; the method was immunoSEQ multiplex PCR. The sample lists about 110,000 clones; just over 70% were seen once. Sequences were obtained from peripheral blood. These receptor sequences come from a woman aged 40 to 49 with acute or convalescent COVID-19.

CDR3 nucleotide sequence: TGTGCCTTGGTACAGGAGACCTATGGCTACACCTTC. Its protein product is CALVQETYGYTF. V gene TRBV30 combines with J gene TRBJ1-2; D might be TRBD1 (5 bases). From germline, CDR1 is GTSNPN and CDR2 SVGIG (reference sequence). The V end was cut by 7 bases, the J end by 4 bases, with 13 bases between. The CDR3 covers 12 residues.

This chain joins TRBV28 and TRBJ1-5; TRBD1 matches 10 bases. The CDR3 spans 15 residues. V shed 5 bases and J 9 bases; nucleotides not matched to a gene: 10. The germline CDR1 and CDR2 sequences are MDHEN and SYDVKM. The CDR3: CASSPPPGQGTPQHF. CDR3 DNA sequence: TGTGCCAGCAGTCCCCCCCCGGGACAGGGGACGCCCCAGCATTTT. Full variable domain (rest looked up from reference TRBV28 and TRBJ1-5): DVKVTQSSRYLVKRTGEKVFLECVQDMDHENMFWYRQDPGLGLRLIYFSYDVKMKEKGDIPEGYSVSREKKERFSLILESASTNQTSMYLCASSPPPGQGTPQHFGDGTRLSIL.

This clone has only a few counts. J is TRBJ1-5 and V is TRBV2; no firm D call. The CDR3 has 14 amino acids. Germline CDR1 SNHLY, CDR2 FYNNEI. The ends were cut back, 6 bases at V and 6 bases at J, with 15 bases in the middle. The CDR3 region is CASSRNEEGQPQHF. In nucleotides, the CDR3 is TGTGCCAGCAGCCGCAACGAGGAAGGTCAGCCCCAGCATTTT.

This clone occurred once. The chain is built from TRBV28 and TRBJ1-2; weak D call: TRBD1 (5 bases). This CDR3 has 13 residues. V shed 7 bases and J shed 6 bases, with 15 bases lying between them. Germline V lookup: CDR1 MDHEN, CDR2 SYDVKM. The CDR3 DNA reads TGTGCCAGCATAGGAGGGGCAGAAAATGGCTACACCTTC. This translates into CASIGGAENGYTF.

This clone was seen many times. V gene TRBV6-1 combines with J gene TRBJ1-3; D not resolved. The CDR3 runs 14 residues. The germline gives CDR1 MNHNS, CDR2 SASEGT. V gave up 3 bases and J gave up 3 bases, with 9 bases separating them. In nucleotides, the CDR3 is TGTGCCAGCAGTGACGGAGGGTTTGGAAACACCATATATTTT. It is translated as CASSDGGFGNTIYF.

This clone was counted a single time. This chain uses TRBV4-1 with TRBJ2-7; a possible D gene is TRBD2 (7 bases). CDR3 size: 15 residues. V lost 2 bases to trimming and J lost 4 bases, with 15 bases between them. Looked up from germline, CDR1 is MGHRA and CDR2 is YSYEKL. CDR3 amino acids: CASSQLRGAGYEQYF. CDR3 DNA: TGCGCCAGCAGCCAACTTCGGGGGGCGGGTTACGAGCAGTACTTC.

The chain uses TRBV7-9 and TRBJ1-1; perhaps TRBD1 as D (6 bases). From germline, CDR1 is SEHNR and CDR2 FQNEAQ (reference sequence). The CDR3 is 15 residues long. Trimming removed 3 bases at V and 3 bases at J, with 14 bases between. The CDR3 reads CASSFLQGGYTEAFF. CDR3 nucleotides: TGTGCCAGCAGCTTCCTACAGGGTGGATACACTGAAGCTTTCTTT.

The rearrangement joins TRBV23-1 to TRBJ2-1; 8 bases align to TRBD2. TRBV23-1 is an ORF, and what it does is uncertain. This CDR3 comprises 17 residues. V trimming: 3 bases; J trimming: 3 bases; junction bases outside the gene matches: 10. The CDR3 region is CASSQPRRGGNYNEQFF. CDR3 DNA sequence: TGCGCCAGCAGTCAGCCCCGCCGGGGGGGCAACTACAATGAGCAGTTCTTC.

J is TRBJ1-1 and V is TRBV6-6, with a possible D match to TRBD1 (6 bases). Germline-derived CDR1 and CDR2 are MNHNY and SVGAGI (reference sequence). The CDR3 runs to 13 residues. Trimming cost V 7 bases and J 4 bases, with 13 bases left between them. CDR3 DNA: TGTGCCAGCAAGGCAGGGGCGGGCACTGAAGCTTTCTTT. Translating it yields CASKAGAGTEAFF.

The chain recombines TRBV28 with TRBJ1-1; 8 nucleotides line up with TRBD1. The CDR3 length is 14 residues. Germline assignment: CDR1 MDHEN and CDR2 SYDVKM. J was trimmed by 7 bases and V by 5 bases; bases with no gene match: 9. CDR3 nucleotide sequence: TGTGCCAGCAGTGAGACACAGGGGGAGCTTGAAGCTTTCTTT. Residues: CASSETQGELEAFF.

This clone was detected only a few times. V gene TRBV19 combines with J gene TRBJ2-2; 9 bases are shared with TRBD1. The V gene end was trimmed by 9 bases and the J gene end by 3 bases; junction bases not matched to a gene: 2. The CDR3 loop spans 13 amino acids. CDR1 LNHDA and CDR2 SQIVND come from the germline V gene (reference sequence). DNA for the CDR3: TGTGCCAGCCGGGACAGGGACACCGGGGAGCTGTTTTTT. Its translation is CASRDRDTGELFF.